A few counts support the clone carrying this TCR beta chain. Its antigen is undetermined. The CDR3 is made up of 15 amino acids. With 2 bases clipped from V and 8 bases from J, the junction kept 10 bases outside the gene matches. Germline-derived CDR1 and CDR2 are SGHVS and FQNEAQ. Using constant-segment primers, 5'RACE produced TCR alpha and TCR beta cDNA libraries carrying sample barcodes and UMIs. A single record per CDR3 protein comes from TCRdb applying MiXCR to the 5' RACE reads. The sample gives under 150,000 distinct CDR3 sequences, around a fifth of which show up once; under 50% is in the top ten. The entry originates in a study of T-cell memory formation after mild COVID-19. Study-wide results and limits: SARS-CoV-2 specificity was not confirmed for second-wave clones peaking on day 37. Day 15 to 85 contracting clones showed balanced CD4/CD8; later expanders leaned CD4+.

Sample: PBMCs or a T cell subset sorted from them (not recorded which). V usage is TRBV7-8 and J usage is TRBJ1-2; the match to TRBD1 covers 8 bases. This clonotype was sampled from a man aged 18-30 years who had mild COVID-19 (a few samples of this study predate the infection). Cell type and time point are not known. The CDR3 DNA follows: TGTGCCAGCAGCTTATTCAGGACAGGGAATGAAGGCTACACCTTC. Amino acids: CASSLFRTGNEGYTF.